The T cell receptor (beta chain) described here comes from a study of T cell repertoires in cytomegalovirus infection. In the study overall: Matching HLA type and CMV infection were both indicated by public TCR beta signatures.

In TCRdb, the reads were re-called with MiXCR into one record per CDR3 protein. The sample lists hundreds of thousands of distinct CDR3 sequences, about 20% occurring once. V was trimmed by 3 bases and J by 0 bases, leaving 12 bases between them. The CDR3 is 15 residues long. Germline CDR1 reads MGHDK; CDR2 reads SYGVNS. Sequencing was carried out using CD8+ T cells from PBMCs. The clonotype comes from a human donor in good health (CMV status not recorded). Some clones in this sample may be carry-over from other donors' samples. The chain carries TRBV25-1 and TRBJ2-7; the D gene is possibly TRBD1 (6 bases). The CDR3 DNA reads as TGTGCCAGCAGTGATTTTCGGGACAACTCCTACGAGCAGTACTTC. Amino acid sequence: CASSDFRDNSYEQYF.